One and the same sample provided the 31 T cell receptor beta chains below, sequenced in a study of blood T cell repertoires in COVID-19. Profiling relied on immunoSEQ multiplex PCR, and the TCRdb table lists in-frame clones only, not all of them. The data hold over 200,000 clones, with less than 90% observed a single time. Material: PBMCs or T cells enriched from blood (not recorded which). The receptors stem from a woman in her 50s in a cohort exposed to, infected with or recovered from COVID-19 (not recorded which).

CDR3 DNA: TGTGCCAGCAGCCAAGTAGATAGCGGGGGTTACATTCAGTACTTC. It encodes CASSQVDSGGYIQYF. The chain links TRBV3-1 (or the pseudogene TRBV3-2) to TRBJ2-4; TRBD2 matches 9 bases. From germline, CDR1 is LGHDT and CDR2 YNNKEL (reference sequence). This CDR3 spans 15 amino acids. Trimming removed 1 base from V and 8 bases from J; junction bases left unmatched: 6.

This rearrangement joins TRBV5-6 to TRBJ1-3; tentatively, D is TRBD1 (6 bases). CDR1 is SGHDT, CDR2 YYEEEE, per germline. CDR3 length equals 17 residues. Between the trimmed V and J ends, which lost 4 bases and 4 bases, there was a span of 21 bases. The CDR3 DNA is TGTGCCAGCAGCACACGGTTTACAGGGTTCAAAGGAAACACCATATATTTT. It specifies CASSTRFTGFKGNTIYF.

This clone occurred once. The V and J genes are TRBV10-3 and TRBJ2-3, with D perhaps TRBD2 (5 bases). The CDR3 loop spans 14 amino acids. The germline CDR1 and CDR2 sequences are ENHRY and SYGVKD. Between the trimmed V and J ends, which lost 6 bases and 4 bases, there was a span of 14 bases. DNA of the CDR3: TGTGCCATCAGGGACTCCAAAGGAGCAGATACGCAGTATTTT. Translation gives CAIRDSKGADTQYF.

The chain couples TRBV7-2 to TRBJ2-3; 9 nucleotides align to TRBD1. Germline V gene data show CDR1 as SGHTA and CDR2 as FQGNSA. The CDR3 is made up of 15 amino acids. V lost 4 bases, J lost 2 bases, and 4 bases stayed unmatched. CDR3 loop: CASSYGTGITDTQYF. The CDR3 DNA follows: TGTGCCAGCAGCTACGGGACAGGGATCACAGATACGCAGTATTTT.

V and J are TRBV9 and TRBJ2-3, with a tentative D call TRBD2 (6 bases). CDR1 SGDLS and CDR2 YYNGEE come from the germline V gene. The CDR3 extends over 15 amino acids. Trimming cost V 4 bases and J 0 bases, with 12 bases left between them. CDR3 residues: CASSSGLQSTDTQYF. Here the CDR3 DNA reads TGTGCCAGCAGCTCGGGACTGCAAAGCACAGATACGCAGTATTTT. The whole variable domain, remainder taken from reference TRBV9 and TRBJ2-3, is DSGVTQTPKHLITATGQRVTLRCSPRSGDLSVYWYQQSLDQGLQFLIQYYNGEERAKGNILERFSAQQFPDLHSELNLSSLELGDSALYFCASSSGLQSTDTQYFGPGTRLTVL.

The chain is built from TRBV4-2 and TRBJ1-2; the D gene is possibly TRBD1 (6 bases). Trimming left V 5 bases short and J 4 bases short, with 14 bases between. Germline lookup yields CDR1 LGHNA and CDR2 YNFKEQ. The CDR3 consists of 14 residues. Here the CDR3 reads CASSFPGQIYGYTF. In DNA, the CDR3 is TGTGCCAGCAGCTTCCCGGGACAAATCTATGGCTACACCTTC.

This clone was recorded once. This rearrangement joins TRBV10-3 to TRBJ2-7; 10 positions agree with TRBD1. Germline V gene sequence: CDR1 ENHRY, CDR2 SYGVKD. V lost 5 bases to trimming and J lost 6 bases; unmatched junction nucleotides: 4. The CDR3 sequence is 13 residues long. The CDR3 coding sequence is TGTGCCATCAGTCGACAGGGGGCAAGCGAGCAGTACTTC. Translating gives CAISRQGASEQYF.

J is TRBJ2-7 and V is TRBV29-1; D may be TRBD1 (6 bases). Germline assignment: CDR1 SQVTM and CDR2 ANQGSEA. The CDR3 totals 13 residues. V gave up 3 bases and J gave up 2 bases, with 11 bases separating them. The CDR3, as DNA: TGCAGCGTTGAGGGCAGGGGAACCTACGAGCAGTACTTC. Its protein product is CSVEGRGTYEQYF.

V usage is TRBV7-3 and J usage is TRBJ1-1; unclear D gene. CDR3 size: 17 residues. Germline CDR1 and CDR2: SGHTA and FQGTGA. V lost 2 bases and J lost 4, with 20 bases in between. CDR3 bases: TGTGCCAGCAGCTTATCCCCATTACGGGGTTCGGTCACTGAAGCTTTCTTT. It translates to CASSLSPLRGSVTEAFF.

V is TRBV2 and J is TRBJ1-1; D remains unclear. Germline-derived CDR1 and CDR2 are SNHLY and FYNNEI. The length of the CDR3 is 13 residues. With 3 bases removed from V and 10 bases from J, the gap between germline ends came to 15 bases. CDR3 DNA: TGTGCCAGCAGTGAGGGTCTTTCCTCGGGAGCTTTCTTT. Its translation is CASSEGLSSGAFF.

The rearrangement joins TRBV10-3 to TRBJ1-5; TRBD1 might be the D (6 bases). Germline-derived CDR1 and CDR2 are ENHRY and SYGVKD. The germline V and J ends were trimmed by 0 bases and 10 bases, with 13 bases remaining between them. This CDR3 is built from 14 residues. Here the CDR3 reads CAISESGGPRPQHF. In nucleotides, the CDR3 is TGTGCCATCAGTGAGTCCGGGGGGCCAAGACCCCAGCATTTT.

The chain carries TRBV5-1 and TRBJ2-7; D gene uncertain. Germline CDR1 SGHRS, CDR2 YFSETQ. Trimming shortened V by 0 bases and J by 3 bases, and 10 bases separated the two germline ends. The CDR3 spans 14 residues. CDR3 sequence (DNA): TGCGCCAGCAGCTTGGCCGGGTCGGGCTACGAGCAGTACTTC. As protein: CASSLAGSGYEQYF. The whole variable domain, filled in from reference TRBV5-1 and TRBJ2-7, reads KAGVTQTPRYLIKTRGQQVTLSCSPISGHRSVSWYQQTPGQGLQFLFEYFSETQRNKGNFPGRFSGRQFSNSRSEMNVSTLELGDSALYLCASSLAGSGYEQYFGPGTRLTVT.

The chain is built from TRBV11-2 and TRBJ1-4; 8 bases line up with TRBD1. V lost 5 bases and J lost 0; bases outside the gene matches: 14. The germline CDR1 and CDR2 sequences are SGHAT and FQNNGV. CDR3 length equals 19 residues. In DNA, the CDR3 is TGTGCCAGCAGCCCCGAGACCGGACAGGGCCCTCCAACTAATGAAAAACTGTTTTTT. Translated: CASSPETGQGPPTNEKLFF. The full variable domain, its missing parts supplied by reference TRBV11-2 and TRBJ1-4, is EAGVAQSPRYKIIEKRQSVAFWCNPISGHATLYWYQQILGQGPKLLIQFQNNGVVDDSQLPKDRFSAERLKGVDSTLKIQPAKLEDSAVYLCASSPETGQGPPTNEKLFFGSGTQLSVL.

The rearrangement joins TRBV20-1 to TRBJ2-7, with D hard to call. Germline loops: CDR1 DFQATT, CDR2 SNEGSKA (reference sequence). CDR3 length: 10 amino acids. The V end lost 5 bases, the J end lost 5 bases, and 7 bases lay between the germline ends. For the CDR3, the DNA is TGCAGTGCTGCCCGCGACGAGCAGTACTTC. Its protein is CSAARDEQYF.

This clone was seen just once. V is TRBV19 and J is TRBJ1-2; tentative D call: TRBD1 (6 bases). CDR1 and CDR2 (germline): LNHDA, SQIVND (reference sequence). Between the trimmed V and J ends, which lost 6 bases and 4 bases, there was a span of 15 bases. This CDR3 comprises 14 residues. CDR3 sequence: CASRTPGQGYGYTF. The CDR3 bases are TGTGCCAGTAGGACACCGGGACAAGGCTATGGCTACACCTTC.

V and J are TRBV3-1 (or the pseudogene TRBV3-2) and TRBJ1-2; tentatively, D is TRBD1 (6 bases). Germline CDR1 is LGHDT and CDR2 is YNNKEL (reference sequence). This CDR3 comprises 13 residues. Trimming took off 2 bases at V and 7 bases at J, with 11 bases between the two ends. In DNA form, the CDR3 reads TGTGCCAGCAGCCAACCAGGGGTGGGTGGCTACACCTTC. Its protein product is CASSQPGVGGYTF.

This rearrangement joins TRBV9 to TRBJ2-3; D may be TRBD2 (5 bases). The germline V gene encodes CDR1 SGDLS and CDR2 YYNGEE. The V end was cut by 3 bases, the J end by 6 bases, with 14 bases between. The CDR3 is 14 residues long. The chain's CDR3 is CASSASGERDTQYF. CDR3 nucleotide sequence: TGTGCCAGCAGCGCTAGTGGGGAGCGGGATACGCAGTATTTT.

The chain couples TRBV6-5 to TRBJ2-1; D is possibly TRBD1 (5 bases). The CDR3 length is 12 residues. V dropped 6 bases and J dropped 6 bases, with 9 bases sitting between them. Germline values: CDR1 MNHEY, CDR2 SVGAGI. Here the CDR3 reads CASRQGGNEQFF. As DNA, the CDR3 is TGTGCCAGCAGGCAGGGTGGCAATGAGCAGTTCTTC.

This clone was counted between two and nine times. The gene calls are TRBV9 and TRBJ2-7; D perhaps matches TRBD2 (6 bases). The germline gives CDR1 SGDLS, CDR2 YYNGEE. Trimming removed 1 base at V and 5 bases at J, with 16 bases between. The CDR3 totals 15 residues. DNA for the CDR3: TGTGCCAGCAGCGTATTTCCCGGTGGAGGGGACGAGCAGTACTTC. Its protein product is CASSVFPGGGDEQYF. Full variable domain (outside the CDR3, taken from reference TRBV9 and TRBJ2-7): DSGVTQTPKHLITATGQRVTLRCSPRSGDLSVYWYQQSLDQGLQFLIQYYNGEERAKGNILERFSAQQFPDLHSELNLSSLELGDSALYFCASSVFPGGGDEQYFGPGTRLTVT.

A single count supports this clone. This chain connects TRBV2 to TRBJ1-5; D might be TRBD1 (6 bases). Germline V gene lookup returns CDR1 SNHLY and CDR2 FYNNEI. This CDR3 spans 13 amino acids. Trimming removed 7 bases at V and 4 bases at J, with 11 bases between. The CDR3 nucleotides read TGTGCCAGCATAGGACAGATAAATCAGCCCCAGCATTTT. Protein product: CASIGQINQPQHF.

V gene TRBV5-1 combines with J gene TRBJ2-5, with 9 positions matching TRBD2. This CDR3 is built from 16 residues. Germline lookup yields CDR1 SGHRS and CDR2 YFSETQ. With V trimmed by 0 bases and J by 2 bases, 5 bases remained unmatched. In nucleotides, the CDR3 is TGCGCCAGCAGCTTGGGGCTAGCGGGGTATCAAGAGACCCAGTACTTC. This translates into CASSLGLAGYQETQYF. Full variable domain (outside the CDR3, taken from reference TRBV5-1 and TRBJ2-5): KAGVTQTPRYLIKTRGQQVTLSCSPISGHRSVSWYQQTPGQGLQFLFEYFSETQRNKGNFPGRFSGRQFSNSRSEMNVSTLELGDSALYLCASSLGLAGYQETQYFGPGTRLLVL.

V is TRBV9 and J is TRBJ2-2, with 10 bases aligning to TRBD2. The CDR3 extends over 14 amino acids. V was pared by 7 bases and J by 5 bases, with 5 bases of the junction left unmatched. The germline V gene encodes CDR1 SGDLS and CDR2 YYNGEE. The CDR3 nucleotides are TGTGCCAGCTCTAGCGGGGGTGGGACCGGGGAGCTGTTTTTT. Translated, it gives CASSSGGGTGELFF.

The chain links TRBV14 to TRBJ1-5; no reliable D call. The V gene's germline CDR1 is SGHDN and CDR2 FVKESK. V was pared by 4 bases and J by 5 bases, with 9 bases between. The CDR3 spans 13 residues. The CDR3 nucleotides are TGTGCCAGCAGCCCAGGAGGGTATCAGCCCCAGCATTTT. Translation: CASSPGGYQPQHF.

The rearrangement uses TRBV19 and TRBJ1-1; 9 bases match TRBD1. Germline loops: CDR1 LNHDA, CDR2 SQIVND (reference sequence). The junction had 9 bases not matched to a gene; V was cut back by 9 bases and J by 7 bases. The CDR3 has 13 amino acids. In nucleotides, the CDR3 is TGTGCCAGCATCGACAGGGGGACTATTGAAGCTTTCTTT. This translates into CASIDRGTIEAFF.

This chain links TRBV29-1 with TRBJ2-3; TRBD2 aligns across 7 bases. The CDR3 length is 18 residues. The V gene end was trimmed by 8 bases and the J gene end by 2 bases; junction bases not matched to a gene: 22. The germline V gene encodes CDR1 SQVTM and CDR2 ANQGSEA. CDR3 protein: CSPGILTAGVRLTDTQYF. DNA of the CDR3: TGCAGCCCGGGAATCCTCACGGCGGGGGTACGACTCACAGATACGCAGTATTTT.

The chain couples TRBV3-1 (or the pseudogene TRBV3-2) to TRBJ1-2; weak D call: TRBD1 (6 bases). Trimming removed 2 bases at V and 8 bases at J, with 12 bases between. In germline, CDR1 is LGHDT, CDR2 YNNKEL (reference sequence). The CDR3 length is 13 residues. The chain's CDR3 is CASSQHGQSGYTF. The CDR3, as DNA: TGTGCCAGCAGCCAACATGGACAGTCGGGCTACACCTTC.

The rearrangement uses TRBV19 and TRBJ2-3; 8 bases agree with TRBD2. Germline assignment: CDR1 LNHDA and CDR2 SQIVND (reference sequence). This CDR3 region has 15 residues. J gave up 2 bases and V 8 bases, and 9 bases lay outside the gene matches. The DNA for the CDR3 is TGTGCCAGTGGTGAGCGGGGGAGATCCACAGATACGCAGTATTTT. It translates to CASGERGRSTDTQYF.

The chain joins TRBV9 to TRBJ1-3; 9 nucleotides match TRBD1. V lost 4 bases to trimming and J lost 0 bases; unmatched junction nucleotides: 11. In germline, CDR1 is SGDLS, CDR2 YYNGEE. The CDR3 is 18 amino acids. This chain's CDR3 is CASSPPIQGANSGNTIYF. The CDR3 region has the DNA TGTGCCAGCAGCCCCCCCATACAGGGGGCGAACTCTGGAAACACCATATATTTT.

This clone was counted only a few times. The V call is TRBV10-3, the J call TRBJ1-3; 11 positions match TRBD1. The trim removed 5 bases at V and 0 bases at J, leaving 6 bases unmatched. CDR3 length equals 17 residues. From germline, CDR1 is ENHRY and CDR2 SYGVKD. The DNA for the CDR3 is TGTGCCATCAGTTCCGGGACAGGGGGGTACTCTGGAAACACCATATATTTT. The encoded protein is CAISSGTGGYSGNTIYF.

V is TRBV18 and J is TRBJ1-1; the D gene is possibly TRBD1 (5 bases). V was shortened by 3 bases and J by 4 bases, with 18 bases between the two germline ends. Germline V CDR1 and CDR2: KGHSH, LQKENI. The CDR3 sequence is 16 residues long. This CDR3 is CASSPRRAGGSTEAFF. Written as DNA, the CDR3 is TGTGCCAGCTCACCCCGGCGAGCGGGGGGATCCACTGAAGCTTTCTTT.

This chain links TRBV7-2 with TRBJ1-2, with D perhaps TRBD1 (6 bases). The ends were cut back, 4 bases at V and 5 bases at J, with 14 bases in the middle. CDR3 length: 14 amino acids. Germline lookup yields CDR1 SGHTA and CDR2 FQGNSA. The CDR3 here is CASSSDSQPYGYTF. CDR3 in DNA: TGTGCCAGCAGCTCGGACAGTCAACCTTATGGCTACACCTTC.